This is a list of T cell receptor beta chains from one sample in a study of T cells after yellow fever vaccination. Using its own MiXCR run on the 5' RACE reads, TCRdb lists one record per CDR3 protein. This sample carries 500,000 to 700,000 distinct CDR3 sequences, less than 20% of them seen once, and the ten largest clones take approximately 14%. Specimen: PBMCs, collected 15 days after the yellow fever booster vaccination. The receptor set was obtained from a man younger than 40 who received the YFV17D yellow fever vaccine. The CDR3 runs from the conserved cysteine through the conserved F or W. A D gene is named only where the DNA matches it firmly. Not all rows give a size; the values are once, few, many and, for expanded clones, a class.

abundance,v_gene,j_gene,d_gene,CDR3nt,CDR3aa
few,TRBV20-1,TRBJ2-7,-,TGCAGTGCTAGAGATTCCCGCAGTCCCTACGAGCAGTACTTC,CSARDSRSPYEQYF
few,TRBV27,TRBJ2-5,-,TGTGCCAGCAGTTTATCGAAGGGATTTCGAGAGACCCAGTACTTC,CASSLSKGFRETQYF
-,TRBV7-2,TRBJ2-3,TRBD2,TGTGCCAGCAGCACCCGACTAGCGGGAGGGCCAGATACGCAGTATTTT,CASSTRLAGGPDTQYF
few,TRBV7-8,TRBJ2-5,-,TGTGCCAGCAGCTTCAATGGTCCACCAAGGGAGACCCAGTACTTC,CASSFNGPPRETQYF
few,TRBV29-1,TRBJ2-1,TRBD2,TGCAGCGTTAAAGGGGGGACTAGCGGCGTTGATGAGCAGTTCTTC,CSVKGGTSGVDEQFF
few,TRBV20-1,TRBJ2-3,-,TGCAGTGCTAGAGTGGTTAGTACGCAGTATTTT,CSARVVSTQYF
few,TRBV7-2,TRBJ2-1,TRBD2,TGTGCCAGCAGCATACTAGCGGGATCTTACAATGAGCAGTTCTTC,CASSILAGSYNEQFF
-,TRBV19,TRBJ2-5,TRBD2,TGTGCCAGTAGTGCCCAAACTAGCGGGGTTACCCGCTTTACGACCCAGTACTTC,CASSAQTSGVTRFTTQYF
-,TRBV18,TRBJ2-1,-,TGTGCCAGCTCGCCAGGTTCAGGGTCGTTTGAGCAGTTCTTC,CASSPGSGSFEQFF
-,TRBV7-2,TRBJ2-1,TRBD2,TGTGCCAGCAGGCCGGGACTAGCGGCCAATGAGCAGTTCTTC,CASRPGLAANEQFF
few,TRBV5-6,TRBJ1-1,-,TGTGCCAGCAGCCCCCCGAACGGCAGGGGAGCTGAAGCTTTCTTT,CASSPPNGRGAEAFF
few,TRBV28,TRBJ2-1,-,TGTGCCAGCGTCTCGCTTAGCGGAGACTCCTACAATGAGCAGTTCTTC,CASVSLSGDSYNEQFF
few,TRBV7-8,TRBJ2-3,-,TGTGCCAGCAGCTACCTCTATGGGCGGGGTGTAAATACGCAGTATTTT,CASSYLYGRGVNTQYF
-,TRBV5-4,TRBJ2-7,TRBD2,TGTGCCAGCAGTAGCGGACTAGCGAGAACCTACGAGCAGTACTTC,CASSSGLARTYEQYF
many,TRBV18,TRBJ2-7,TRBD2,TGTGCCAGCTCACCTGGCGGGAGGTACGAGCAGTACTTC,CASSPGGRYEQYF
-,TRBV2,TRBJ1-1,-,TGTGCCAGCAGTGAAGAAGGGGGCACTGAAGCTTTCTTT,CASSEEGGTEAFF
-,TRBV5-4,TRBJ2-3,-,TGTGCCAGCAGCGCCCCTCCGCCGGGAGCCGGGGGAGATACGCAGTATTTT,CASSAPPPGAGGDTQYF
few,TRBV20-1,TRBJ2-7,TRBD2,TGCAGTGCTTCCCTAGCGGGAGTGGCCTACGAGCAGTACTTC,CSASLAGVAYEQYF
few,TRBV9,TRBJ2-7,-,TGTGCCAGCAGCGTAGGTAGCGGAACTTACGAGCAGTACTTC,CASSVGSGTYEQYF
once,TRBV7-2,TRBJ2-1,-,TGTGCCAGCAGCTTAGTTGCCAGTCAGGACAATGAGCAGTTCTTC,CASSLVASQDNEQFF
-,TRBV5-8,TRBJ2-5,TRBD2,TGTGCCAGCACGCTTCAGCGGGGATCCCCTGCAGAGACCCAGTACTTC,CASTLQRGSPAETQYF
few,TRBV5-1,TRBJ2-5,-,TGCGCCAGCTCCGATGATGGGGGCTGGGAGACCCAGTACTTC,CASSDDGGWETQYF
many,TRBV28,TRBJ2-7,TRBD2,TGTGCCAGCAGCACCCGGACTAGCGGGACCTACGAGCAGTACTTC,CASSTRTSGTYEQYF
-,TRBV9,TRBJ1-1,-,TGTGCCAGCAGCGTACACTTAATGAACACTGAAGCTTTCTTT,CASSVHLMNTEAFF
-,TRBV6-1,TRBJ2-3,TRBD2,TGTGCCAGCAGAGGGACTAGCGGGAGGGCAGATACGCAGTATTTT,CASRGTSGRADTQYF
few,TRBV30,TRBJ1-5,TRBD1,TGTGCCTGGAGTTATCCAGGGGGCTGGAATCAGCCCCAGCATTTT,CAWSYPGGWNQPQHF
once,TRBV20-1,TRBJ2-1,-,TGCAGTGCTAGAGAGGGTTCTGATGATGAGCAGTTCTTC,CSAREGSDDEQFF
-,TRBV20-1,TRBJ1-2,-,TGCAGTGCTAGAGGAGCCAACTATGGCTACACCTTC,CSARGANYGYTF
-,TRBV20-1,TRBJ2-5,TRBD2,TGCAGTGCTAGCTCTAGCGGGACGGGGGAGACCCAGTACTTC,CSASSSGTGETQYF
-,TRBV10-3,TRBJ2-7,-,TGTGCCATCAGTGAGACGGGACGGAAGATAGCCTCCTACGAGCAGTACTTC,CAISETGRKIASYEQYF
-,TRBV7-9,TRBJ2-3,-,TGTGCCAGCGAACGGACGGGGGATACGCAGTATTTT,CASERTGDTQYF
-,TRBV3-1,TRBJ2-7,-,TGTGCCAGCAGCTACCGGATCCGGGCGGATTTCTACGAGCAGTACTTC,CASSYRIRADFYEQYF
few,TRBV10-3,TRBJ1-5,-,TGTGCCGCCGCCGACTGGGATCAGCCCCAGCATTTT,CAAADWDQPQHF
few,TRBV7-8,TRBJ2-5,-,TGTGCCAGCAGCCCCCGGGAGCTCCAGTACTTC,CASSPRELQYF